Included here is one TCR beta chain sequence, with context. Its cognate antigen is unknown. This entry is derived from a study of cytomegalovirus exposure and HLA in healthy donors. Study-wide findings and caveats: TCR beta V- and J-gene trimming was later associated with a missense DCLRE1C variant.

V gave up 6 bases and J gave up 6 bases; unmatched junction bases: 8. The CDR3 spans 13 residues. Germline CDR1 MDHEN, CDR2 SYDVKM. Primers included in the PCR were 60 Vbeta and 13 Jbeta primers. Sequenced by immunoSEQ multiplex PCR; TCRdb stores in-frame clones only, minus some. In the table there are 140,000 to 150,000 clones, more than 70% of which are singletons. The rearrangement joins TRBV28 to TRBJ2-7; 7 nucleotides agree with TRBD1. Sequenced: PBMCs. The receptor was derived from a woman between 40 and 50 years old in good health and CMV-seronegative. The CDR3 DNA follows: TGTGCCAGCAGCAACCCACAGGGGCTCGAGCAGTACTTC. Residues: CASSNPQGLEQYF.